This is a list of T cell receptor beta chains from one sample in a study of vaccination and CD4 T cells after COVID-19. TCRdb passed the PCR reads through MiXCR, listing each CDR3 protein once. Among nearly 7,000 distinct CDR3 sequences listed, 74% were seen once. These TCRs are of unknown antigen specificity. The source material was CD4+ T cells from blood, cultured in vitro. These receptors were collected from a human donor who had recovered from COVID-19. Both conserved end residues are part of each CDR3. D genes are given only for firm matches. Clone sizes are given selectively: once, few, many, or a class where the clone is expanded.

V: TRBV11-2; size: .; J: TRBJ1-5; D: TRBD1; CDR3: CASSRGTGSNQPQHF; DNA: TGTGCCAGCAGCCGAGGGACAGGGAGCAATCAGCCCCAGCATTTT
V: TRBV20-1; size: .; J: TRBJ1-1; D: .; CDR3: CSASYKQEKAFF; DNA: TGCAGTGCTAGTTACAAACAGGAGAAAGCTTTCTTT
V: TRBV28; size: .; J: TRBJ2-7; D: .; CDR3: CASKQAYEQYF; DNA: TGTGCCAGCAAACAGGCCTACGAGCAGTACTTC
V: TRBV6-1; size: few; J: TRBJ1-5; D: .; CDR3: CASRSPGQAKSPQHF; DNA: TGTGCCAGCAGATCTCCGGGACAAGCCAAATCGCCCCAGCATTTT
V: TRBV7-9; size: .; J: TRBJ1-3; D: .; CDR3: CASRQNRETIYF; DNA: TGTGCCAGCAGACAGAACAGGGAGACCATATATTTT
V: TRBV28; size: once; J: TRBJ1-5; D: .; CDR3: CASSPGLPPGPQHF; DNA: TGTGCCAGCAGTCCCGGACTCCCCCCAGGGCCCCAGCATTTT
V: TRBV20-1; size: .; J: TRBJ2-3; D: .; CDR3: CSAIDYLGTDTQYF; DNA: TGCAGTGCTATTGACTACCTTGGCACAGATACGCAGTATTTT
V: TRBV15; size: .; J: TRBJ1-3; D: .; CDR3: CATSRDARSSGNTIYF; DNA: TGTGCCACCAGCAGAGATGCACGGAGTTCTGGAAACACCATATATTTT
V: TRBV6-2/TRBV6-3; size: .; J: TRBJ1-2; D: .; CDR3: CASSVERTYGYTF; DNA: TGTGCCAGCAGTGTGGAAAGGACATATGGCTACACCTTC
V: TRBV20-1; size: .; J: TRBJ1-5; D: TRBD1; CDR3: CSAPRGLDQPQHF; DNA: TGCAGTGCTCCGAGGGGGCTAGATCAGCCCCAGCATTTT
V: TRBV18; size: .; J: TRBJ1-1; D: TRBD1; CDR3: CASSPGGQGSPFF; DNA: TGTGCCAGCTCACCAGGCGGACAGGGGAGCCCTTTCTTT
V: TRBV20-1; size: .; J: TRBJ2-3; D: TRBD2; CDR3: CSVASGESTDTQYF; DNA: TGCAGTGTTGCTAGCGGGGAAAGCACAGATACGCAGTATTTT
V: TRBV6-4; size: .; J: TRBJ2-3; D: .; CDR3: CASSDEPGRTDTQYF; DNA: TGTGCCAGCAGTGACGAGCCCGGCCGAACAGATACGCAGTATTTT
V: TRBV6-2/TRBV6-3; size: .; J: TRBJ2-1; D: .; CDR3: CASRDTMSYNEQFF; DNA: TGTGCCAGTAGGGACACTATGTCCTACAATGAGCAGTTCTTC
V: TRBV20-1; size: .; J: TRBJ1-2; D: .; CDR3: CSARLGQFMPGYGYTF; DNA: TGCAGTGCTAGGCTGGGACAATTTATGCCGGGGTATGGCTACACCTTC
V: TRBV12-3/TRBV12-4; size: .; J: TRBJ1-4; D: .; CDR3: CASSQTAYNEKLFF; DNA: TGTGCCAGCAGTCAGACAGCTTATAATGAAAAACTGTTTTTT
V: TRBV28; size: .; J: TRBJ1-5; D: TRBD1; CDR3: CASSSLTGGGNQPQHF; DNA: TGTGCCAGCAGTTCATTGACAGGGGGAGGAAATCAGCCCCAGCATTTT
V: TRBV29-1; size: .; J: TRBJ1-1; D: .; CDR3: CSVSPSRGTEAFF; DNA: TGCAGCGTTTCGCCCTCCCGCGGCACTGAAGCTTTCTTT